These 12 T cell receptor beta chains were all obtained from the same sample, sequenced in a study of blood T cell repertoires in COVID-19 (dated by TCRdb to 2018 to 2020). Receptor amplification or capture employed the immunoSEQ multiplex PCR assay. Imported from immuneACCESS, the table was reduced by TCRdb to in-frame sequences with V and J called. These copies leave out some clones; in studies compared against another copy, an unresolved V gene accounts for under half, and the cause of the remainder is not known. A total of about 76,000 clones appear in this sample, roughly 74% of them only once. The top ten clonotypes cover around a sixth of the sample. The specimen sequenced was peripheral blood. Every receptor here comes from a human donor in a cohort sampled during active COVID-19.

The chain uses TRBV19 and TRBJ2-6, with 12 positions matching TRBD2. The trim removed 7 bases at V and 0 bases at J, leaving 10 bases unmatched. The CDR3 extends over 19 amino acids. CDR1 is LNHDA, CDR2 SQIVND, per germline (reference sequence). The CDR3 coding sequence is TGTGCCAGTATGGGGGGGACTAGCGGGTCTGGCTCTGGGGCCAACGTCCTGACTTTC. It yields the protein CASMGGTSGSGSGANVLTF.

J is TRBJ1-2 and V is TRBV14, with D possibly TRBD1 on 5 matching bases. V shed 4 bases and J shed 4 bases, with 22 bases lying between them. CDR1 SGHDN and CDR2 FVKESK come from the germline V gene. This CDR3 has 17 amino acids. CDR3 protein: CASSPGTHSSVAYGYTF. The CDR3 nucleotides read TGTGCCAGCAGCCCGGGGACTCACTCGTCAGTGGCCTATGGCTACACCTTC.

As concerns this clone: Other DNA sequences from this sample encode an identical CDR3 as well. V and J are TRBV5-1 and TRBJ1-1; 8 bases fit TRBD1. The germline V gene has CDR1 SGHRS and CDR2 YFSETQ. V was pared by 4 bases and J by 0 bases, with 5 bases of the junction left unmatched. The CDR3 is 15 amino acids. CDR3 bases: TGCGCCAGCAGCCCTGGACAGGGACTGAACACTGAAGCTTTCTTT. Protein: CASSPGQGLNTEAFF. Supplemented by reference TRBV5-1 and TRBJ1-1, the full variable domain reads KAGVTQTPRYLIKTRGQQVTLSCSPISGHRSVSWYQQTPGQGLQFLFEYFSETQRNKGNFPGRFSGRQFSNSRSEMNVSTLELGDSALYLCASSPGQGLNTEAFFGQGTRLTVV.

CDR3 protein: CAWSAGANYGYTF. CDR3 nucleotide sequence: TGTGCCTGGAGTGCAGGGGCTAACTATGGCTACACCTTC. The chain has TRBV30 and TRBJ1-2, with D perhaps TRBD1 (6 bases). This CDR3 is built from 13 residues. Trimming stripped 1 base from V and 0 bases from J, with 6 bases between. Germline V gives CDR1 GTSNPN, CDR2 SVGIG (reference sequence).

The genes are TRBV19 and TRBJ1-4; 10 positions match TRBD1. Per the germline V gene, CDR1 is LNHDA and CDR2 is SQIVND (reference sequence). The CDR3 covers 13 residues. Trimming at V came to 7 bases and at J to 7 bases, leaving 3 bases not matched to a gene. The CDR3 DNA follows: TGTGCCAGTAAGGGGGACAGGGGTGAAAAACTGTTTTTT. Encoded protein: CASKGDRGEKLFF.

The CDR3 sequence is CASSPRRGGTGELFF. The CDR3 nucleotides are TGTGCCAGCAGCCCCCGAAGGGGCGGAACCGGGGAGCTGTTTTTT. This chain joins TRBV11-2 and TRBJ2-2; D possibly corresponds to TRBD1 (5 bases). V lost 5 bases, J lost 5 bases, and 15 bases lay in between. Germline V gene lookup returns CDR1 SGHAT and CDR2 FQNNGV. The length of the CDR3 is 15 residues. The variable domain in full, completed from reference TRBV11-2 and TRBJ2-2, reads EAGVAQSPRYKIIEKRQSVAFWCNPISGHATLYWYQQILGQGPKLLIQFQNNGVVDDSQLPKDRFSAERLKGVDSTLKIQPAKLEDSAVYLCASSPRRGGTGELFFGEGSRLTVL.

This chain links TRBV10-3 with TRBJ2-5; 12 nucleotides line up with TRBD2. The CDR3 is 15 amino acids. From germline, CDR1 is ENHRY and CDR2 SYGVKD. V shed 6 bases, J shed 4 bases, and the junction held 6 bases outside the gene matches. The CDR3 here is CAISSSTSGRETQYF. The CDR3 nucleotides read TGTGCCATCAGCTCCTCGACTAGCGGGAGAGAGACCCAGTACTTC.

This clone has more than one count but fewer than ten. The chain recombines TRBV3-1 (or the pseudogene TRBV3-2) with TRBJ2-2; 7 bases match TRBD2. The germline CDR1 and CDR2 sequences are LGHDT and YNNKEL (reference sequence). With V trimmed by 4 bases and J by 5 bases, 13 bases remained unmatched. CDR3 size: 17 residues. The CDR3 coding sequence is TGTGCCAGCAGCCCCCGCGTGATCCCTAGCGGTACCGGGGAGCTGTTTTTT. Encoded protein: CASSPRVIPSGTGELFF.

This clone was seen more than once but under ten times. V and J are TRBV7-2 and TRBJ1-5; D gene uncertain. Looked up from germline, CDR1 is SGHTA and CDR2 is FQGNSA. V shed 5 bases and J shed 7 bases, with 15 bases lying between them. This CDR3 has 14 amino acids. The CDR3 loop reads CASSPGQLGQPQHF. In DNA, the CDR3 is TGTGCCAGCAGCCCCGGCCAACTCGGGCAGCCCCAGCATTTT.

This clone appeared a few times. This sequence joins TRBV7-9 and TRBJ2-1; perhaps TRBD2 as D (5 bases). In germline, CDR1 is SEHNR, CDR2 FQNEAQ (reference sequence). V lost 3 bases and J lost 9, with 15 bases in between. CDR3 length: 14 residues. CDR3 in amino acids: CASSLVSSFGEQFF. The CDR3 DNA follows: TGTGCCAGCAGCTTGGTCTCTAGCTTCGGTGAGCAGTTCTTC.

The V call is TRBV7-9, the J call TRBJ1-6, with 8 bases identical to TRBD1. The length of the CDR3 is 17 residues. V lost 4 bases and J lost 3; bases outside the gene matches: 8. The germline V gene has CDR1 SEHNR and CDR2 FQNEAQ (reference sequence). The CDR3 DNA follows: TGTGCCAGCAGCTCCGGACAGGGAGCTCTCTATAATTCACCCCTCCACTTT. Translating gives CASSSGQGALYNSPLHF.

The gene calls are TRBV30 and TRBJ2-7; TRBD2 aligns across 14 bases. Germline values: CDR1 GTSNPN, CDR2 SVGIG (reference sequence). Germline trimming cut 4 bases from V and 3 bases from J; bases unmatched to any gene: 2. The CDR3 length is 14 residues. CDR3 in amino acids: CAWTGLAGGYEQYF. DNA for the CDR3: TGTGCCTGGACTGGACTAGCGGGAGGCTACGAGCAGTACTTC.